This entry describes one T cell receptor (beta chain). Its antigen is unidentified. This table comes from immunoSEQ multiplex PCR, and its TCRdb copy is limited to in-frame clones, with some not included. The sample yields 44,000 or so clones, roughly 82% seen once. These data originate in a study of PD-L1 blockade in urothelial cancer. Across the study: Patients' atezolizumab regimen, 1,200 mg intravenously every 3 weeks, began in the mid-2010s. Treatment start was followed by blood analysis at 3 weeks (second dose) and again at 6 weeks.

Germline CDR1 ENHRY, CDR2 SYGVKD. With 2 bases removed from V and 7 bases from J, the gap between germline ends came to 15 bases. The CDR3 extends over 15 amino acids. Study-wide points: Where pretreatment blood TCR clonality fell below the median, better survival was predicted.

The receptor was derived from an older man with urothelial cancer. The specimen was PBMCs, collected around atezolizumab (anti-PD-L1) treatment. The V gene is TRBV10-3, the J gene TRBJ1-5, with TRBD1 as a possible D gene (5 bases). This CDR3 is CAISEPKDPGQPQHF. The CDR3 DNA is TGTGCCATCAGTGAGCCCAAGGACCCAGGGCAGCCCCAGCATTTT.